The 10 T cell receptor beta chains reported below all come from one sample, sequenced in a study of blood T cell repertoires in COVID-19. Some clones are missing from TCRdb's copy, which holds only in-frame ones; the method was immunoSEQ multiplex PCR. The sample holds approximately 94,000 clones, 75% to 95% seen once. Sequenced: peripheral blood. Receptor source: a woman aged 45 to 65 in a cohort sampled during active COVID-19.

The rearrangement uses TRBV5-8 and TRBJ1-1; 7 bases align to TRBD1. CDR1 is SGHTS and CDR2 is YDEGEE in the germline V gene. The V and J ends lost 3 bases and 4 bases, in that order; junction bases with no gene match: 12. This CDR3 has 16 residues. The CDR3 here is CASSYPRQGRSTEAFF. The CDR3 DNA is TGTGCCAGCAGCTACCCCCGACAGGGCCGGAGCACTGAAGCTTTCTTT.

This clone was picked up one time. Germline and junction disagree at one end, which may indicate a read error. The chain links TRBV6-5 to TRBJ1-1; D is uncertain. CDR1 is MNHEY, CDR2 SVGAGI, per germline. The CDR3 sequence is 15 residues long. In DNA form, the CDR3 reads TGTGCCAGCAGTGACTCCGGTCCCCTGAACACTGAAGCTTTCTTT. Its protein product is CASSDSGPLNTEAFF.

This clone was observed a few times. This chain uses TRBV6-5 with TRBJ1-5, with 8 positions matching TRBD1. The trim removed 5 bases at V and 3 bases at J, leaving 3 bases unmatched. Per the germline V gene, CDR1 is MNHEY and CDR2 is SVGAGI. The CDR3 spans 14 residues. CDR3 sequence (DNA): TGTGCCAGCAGTCGACAGGGGCACAATCAGCCCCAGCATTTT. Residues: CASSRQGHNQPQHF.

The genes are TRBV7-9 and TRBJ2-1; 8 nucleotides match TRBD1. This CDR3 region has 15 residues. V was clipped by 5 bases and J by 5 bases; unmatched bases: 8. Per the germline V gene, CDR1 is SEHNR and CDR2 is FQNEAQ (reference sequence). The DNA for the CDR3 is TGTGCCAGCAGCCGGAGACAGGGGAGCAACAATGAGCAGTTCTTC. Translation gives CASSRRQGSNNEQFF. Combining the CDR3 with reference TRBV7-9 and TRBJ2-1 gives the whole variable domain DTGVSQNPRHKITKRGQNVTFRCDPISEHNRLYWYRQTLGQGPEFLTYFQNEAQLEKSRLLSDRFSAERPKGSFSTLEIQRTEQGDSAMYLCASSRRQGSNNEQFFGPGTRLTVL.

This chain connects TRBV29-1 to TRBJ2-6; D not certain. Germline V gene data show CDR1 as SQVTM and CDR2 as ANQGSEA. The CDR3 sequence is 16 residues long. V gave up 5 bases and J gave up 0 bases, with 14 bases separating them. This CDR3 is CSVMFKHFSGANVLTF. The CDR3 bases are TGCAGCGTTATGTTTAAACATTTCTCTGGGGCCAACGTCCTGACTTTC.

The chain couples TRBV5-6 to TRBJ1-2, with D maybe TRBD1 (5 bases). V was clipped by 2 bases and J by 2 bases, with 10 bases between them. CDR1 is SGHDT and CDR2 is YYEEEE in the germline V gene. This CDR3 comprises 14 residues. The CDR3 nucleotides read TGTGCCAGCAGCTTCATGGGGGGGAACTATGGCTACACCTTC. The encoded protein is CASSFMGGNYGYTF.

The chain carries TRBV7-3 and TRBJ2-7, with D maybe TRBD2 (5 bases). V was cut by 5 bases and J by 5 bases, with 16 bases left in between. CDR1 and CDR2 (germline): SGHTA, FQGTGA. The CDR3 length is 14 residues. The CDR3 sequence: CASSRPSGKHEQYF. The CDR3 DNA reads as TGTGCCAGCAGCCGTCCTTCGGGGAAGCACGAGCAGTACTTC.

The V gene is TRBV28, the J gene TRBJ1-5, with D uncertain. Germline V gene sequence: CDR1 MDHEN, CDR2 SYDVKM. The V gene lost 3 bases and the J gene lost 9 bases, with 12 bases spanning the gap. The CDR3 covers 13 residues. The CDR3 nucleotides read TGTGCCAGCAGTTTGACCGCCCCAGGGCCCCAGCATTTT. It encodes CASSLTAPGPQHF.

DNA for the CDR3: TGCGCCAGCAGCCAAGAGGGAGGGCGTGTTGCAGGACATTATGGCTATGGCTACACCTTC. Its protein is CASSQEGGRVAGHYGYGYTF. The genes are TRBV4-1 and TRBJ1-2; maybe TRBD1 (5 bases). Trimming removed 0 bases from V and 4 bases from J, with 27 bases in between. Germline V gives CDR1 MGHRA, CDR2 YSYEKL. The CDR3 loop spans 20 amino acids.

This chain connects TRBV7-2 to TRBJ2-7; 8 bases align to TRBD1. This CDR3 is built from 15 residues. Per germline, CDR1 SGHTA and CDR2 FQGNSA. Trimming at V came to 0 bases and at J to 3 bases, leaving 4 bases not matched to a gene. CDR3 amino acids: CASSLAGQAIYEQYF. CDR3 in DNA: TGTGCCAGCAGCTTAGCGGGACAGGCGATCTACGAGCAGTACTTC.